This T cell receptor beta chain was captured by sequencing in a study of T cells in Graves' hyperthyroidism and ophthalmopathy. This clonotype came up a few times. The antigen is unknown. Regarding the study as a whole: Among thyroid clonotypes expanded above 0.001, most also appeared in blood.

CDR1 and CDR2 (germline): SGHNT, YYREEE (reference sequence). This CDR3 region has 17 residues. With 3 bases clipped from V and 4 bases from J, the junction kept 12 bases outside the gene matches. Amplification of TCR beta CDR3 regions used RNA as the template. HTBI primers were used for first-round RT-PCR of the TCR CDR3. TCRdb re-called the multiplex PCR reads with MiXCR, one entry per CDR3 protein. This sample has about 360,000 distinct CDR3 sequences, with about 13% found just once. The clonotype was recovered from a woman aged 18-29 years with Graves' hyperthyroidism. V gene TRBV5-4 combines with J gene TRBJ2-3; 9 positions match TRBD2. The sequenced sample was blood. For the CDR3, the DNA is TGTGCCAGCAGCTACCCCTTAGCGGGGGCGGAGGCAGATACGCAGTATTTT. Protein: CASSYPLAGAEADTQYF.